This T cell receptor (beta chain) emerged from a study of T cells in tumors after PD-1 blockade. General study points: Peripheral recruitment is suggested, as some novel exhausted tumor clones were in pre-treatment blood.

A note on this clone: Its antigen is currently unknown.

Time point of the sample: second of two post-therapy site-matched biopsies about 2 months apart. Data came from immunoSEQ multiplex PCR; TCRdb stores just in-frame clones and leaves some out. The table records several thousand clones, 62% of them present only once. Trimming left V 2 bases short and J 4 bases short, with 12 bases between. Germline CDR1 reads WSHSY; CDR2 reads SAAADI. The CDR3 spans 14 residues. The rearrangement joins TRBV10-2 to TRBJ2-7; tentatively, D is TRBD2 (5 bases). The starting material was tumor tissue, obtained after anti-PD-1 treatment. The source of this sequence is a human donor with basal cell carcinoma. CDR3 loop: CASSEISRRYEQYF. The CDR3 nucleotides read TGCGCCAGCAGTGAGATCTCTAGGAGGTACGAGCAGTACTTC.